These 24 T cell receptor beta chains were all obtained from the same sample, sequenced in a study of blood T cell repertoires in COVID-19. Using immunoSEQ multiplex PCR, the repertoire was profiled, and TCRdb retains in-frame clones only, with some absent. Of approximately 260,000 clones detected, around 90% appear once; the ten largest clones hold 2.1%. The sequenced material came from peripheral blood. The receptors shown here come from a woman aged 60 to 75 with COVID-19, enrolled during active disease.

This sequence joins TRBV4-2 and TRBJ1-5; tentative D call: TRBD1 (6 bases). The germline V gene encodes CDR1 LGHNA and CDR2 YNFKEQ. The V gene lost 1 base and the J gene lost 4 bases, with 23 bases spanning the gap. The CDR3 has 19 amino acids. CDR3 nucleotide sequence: TGTGCCAGCAGCCAAGCCGGGGGGGCGCAGGGTACGGCTAATCAGCCCCAGCATTTT. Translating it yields CASSQAGGAQGTANQPQHF.

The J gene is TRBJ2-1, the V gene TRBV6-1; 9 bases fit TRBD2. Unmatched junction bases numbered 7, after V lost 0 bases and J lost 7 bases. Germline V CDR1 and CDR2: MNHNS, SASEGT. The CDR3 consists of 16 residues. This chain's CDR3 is CASSEAQGLAGNEQFF. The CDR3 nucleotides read TGTGCCAGCAGTGAAGCGCAGGGACTAGCTGGGAATGAGCAGTTCTTC.

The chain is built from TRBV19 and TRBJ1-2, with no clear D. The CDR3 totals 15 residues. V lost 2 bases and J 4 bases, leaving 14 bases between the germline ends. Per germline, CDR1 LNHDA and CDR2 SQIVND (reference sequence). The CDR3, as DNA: TGTGCCAGTAGTATAAACTACCGGGAGGGCTATGGCTACACCTTC. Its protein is CASSINYREGYGYTF.

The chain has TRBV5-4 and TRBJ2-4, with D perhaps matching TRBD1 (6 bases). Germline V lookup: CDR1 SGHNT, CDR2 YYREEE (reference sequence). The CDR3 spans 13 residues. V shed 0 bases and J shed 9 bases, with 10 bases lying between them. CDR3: CASSLDRVGIQYF. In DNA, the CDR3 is TGTGCCAGCAGCTTGGACAGGGTCGGCATTCAGTACTTC.

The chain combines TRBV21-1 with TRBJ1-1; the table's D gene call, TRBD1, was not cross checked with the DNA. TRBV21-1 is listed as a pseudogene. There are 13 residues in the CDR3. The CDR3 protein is CASSTRQGSEAFF. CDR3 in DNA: TGTGCCAGCAGCACGAGACAGGGCTCTGAAGCTTTCTTT.

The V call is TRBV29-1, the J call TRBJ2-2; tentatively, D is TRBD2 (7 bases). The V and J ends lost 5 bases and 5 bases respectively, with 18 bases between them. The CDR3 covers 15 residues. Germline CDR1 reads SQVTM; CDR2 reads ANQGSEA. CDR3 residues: CSVQWAGAETGELFF. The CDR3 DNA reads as TGCAGCGTTCAGTGGGCGGGGGCAGAAACCGGGGAGCTGTTTTTT.

In nucleotides, the CDR3 is TGTGCCACCAGCAGAGATCAGGACACCACCTTCCAGTACTTC. Translation: CATSRDQDTTFQYF. The chain couples TRBV15 to TRBJ2-4; tentative D call: TRBD1 (5 bases). V lost 0 bases and J lost 13, with 16 bases in between. CDR1 is LNHNV, CDR2 YYDKDF, per germline (reference sequence). This CDR3 is 14 amino acids long.

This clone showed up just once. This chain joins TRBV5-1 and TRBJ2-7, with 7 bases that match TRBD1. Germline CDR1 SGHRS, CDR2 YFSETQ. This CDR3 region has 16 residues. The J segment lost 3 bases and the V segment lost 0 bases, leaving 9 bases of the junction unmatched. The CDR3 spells CASSLEPQQGIYEQYF. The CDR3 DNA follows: TGCGCCAGCAGCTTGGAGCCCCAACAGGGGATCTACGAGCAGTACTTC.

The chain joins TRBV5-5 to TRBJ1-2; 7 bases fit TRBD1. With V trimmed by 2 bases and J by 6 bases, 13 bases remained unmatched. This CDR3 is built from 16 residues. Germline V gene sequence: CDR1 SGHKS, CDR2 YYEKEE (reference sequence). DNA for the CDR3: TGTGCCAGCAGCTTCCTTTATAGACAGGGCAAGAATGGCTACACCTTC. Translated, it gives CASSFLYRQGKNGYTF.

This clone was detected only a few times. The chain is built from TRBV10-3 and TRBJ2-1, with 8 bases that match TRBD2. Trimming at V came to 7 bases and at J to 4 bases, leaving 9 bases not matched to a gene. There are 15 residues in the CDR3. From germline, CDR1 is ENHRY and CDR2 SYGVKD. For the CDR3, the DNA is TGTGCCATCACGCGGGCGGGGGGACTGTACAATGAGCAGTTCTTC. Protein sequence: CAITRAGGLYNEQFF.

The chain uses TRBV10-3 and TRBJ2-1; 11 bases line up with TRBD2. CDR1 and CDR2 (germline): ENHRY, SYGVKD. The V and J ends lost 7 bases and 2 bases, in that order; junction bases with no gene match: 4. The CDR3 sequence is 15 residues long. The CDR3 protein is CAITPSGGTYNEQFF. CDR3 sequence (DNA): TGTGCCATCACCCCTAGCGGGGGGACCTACAATGAGCAGTTCTTC.

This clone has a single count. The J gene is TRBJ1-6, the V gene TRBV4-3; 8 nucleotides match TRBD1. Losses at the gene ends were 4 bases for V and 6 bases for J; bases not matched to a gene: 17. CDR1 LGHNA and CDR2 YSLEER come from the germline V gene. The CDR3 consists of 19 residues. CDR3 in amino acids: CASSLYSATGGKSNSPLHF. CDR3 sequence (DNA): TGCGCCAGCAGCCTCTATTCAGCCACAGGGGGAAAGTCTAATTCACCCCTCCACTTT.

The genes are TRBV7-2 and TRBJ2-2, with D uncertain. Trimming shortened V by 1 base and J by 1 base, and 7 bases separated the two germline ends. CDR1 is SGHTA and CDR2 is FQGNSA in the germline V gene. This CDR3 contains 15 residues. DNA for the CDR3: TGTGCCAGCAGCTTAGACCGGTTGAACACCGGGGAGCTGTTTTTT. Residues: CASSLDRLNTGELFF.

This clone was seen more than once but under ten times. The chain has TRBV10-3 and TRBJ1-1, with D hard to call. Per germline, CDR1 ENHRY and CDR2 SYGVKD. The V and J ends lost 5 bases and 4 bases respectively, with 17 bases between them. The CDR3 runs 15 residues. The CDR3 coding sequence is TGTGCCATCAGTCTTATGGACTCGAAAGGCACTGAAGCTTTCTTT. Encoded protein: CAISLMDSKGTEAFF.

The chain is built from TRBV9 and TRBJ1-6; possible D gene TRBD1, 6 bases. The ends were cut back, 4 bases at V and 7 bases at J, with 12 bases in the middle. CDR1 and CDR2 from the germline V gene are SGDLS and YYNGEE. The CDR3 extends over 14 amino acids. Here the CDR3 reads CASSFSDSNSPLHF. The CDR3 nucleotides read TGTGCCAGCAGCTTCTCGGACAGCAATTCACCCCTCCACTTT.

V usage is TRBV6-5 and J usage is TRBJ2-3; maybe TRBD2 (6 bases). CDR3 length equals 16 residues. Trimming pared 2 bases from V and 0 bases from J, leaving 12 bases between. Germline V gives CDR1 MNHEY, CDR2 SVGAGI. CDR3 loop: CASSYQLAVSTDTQYF. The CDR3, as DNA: TGTGCCAGCAGTTACCAACTAGCAGTCAGCACAGATACGCAGTATTTT.

The CDR3 region has the DNA TGTGCCAGCAGCCCGACAGGGTTGGAGACCCAGTACTTC. Protein sequence: CASSPTGLETQYF. The rearrangement joins TRBV5-6 to TRBJ2-5; TRBD1 aligns across 7 bases. In germline, CDR1 is SGHDT, CDR2 YYEEEE. Germline trimming cut 4 bases from V and 5 bases from J; bases unmatched to any gene: 5. This CDR3 is built from 13 residues.

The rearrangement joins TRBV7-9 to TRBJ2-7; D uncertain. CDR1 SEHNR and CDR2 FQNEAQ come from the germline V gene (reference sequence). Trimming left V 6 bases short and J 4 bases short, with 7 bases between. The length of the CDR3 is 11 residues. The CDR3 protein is CASSLDYEQYF. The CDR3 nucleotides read TGTGCCAGCAGTCTAGATTACGAGCAGTACTTC.

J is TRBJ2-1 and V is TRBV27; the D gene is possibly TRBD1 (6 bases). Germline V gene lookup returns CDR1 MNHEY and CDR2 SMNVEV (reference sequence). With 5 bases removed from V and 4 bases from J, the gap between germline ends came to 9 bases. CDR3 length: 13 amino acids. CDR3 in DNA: TGTGCCAGCAGTCCACAGGGTTACAATGAGCAGTTCTTC. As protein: CASSPQGYNEQFF.

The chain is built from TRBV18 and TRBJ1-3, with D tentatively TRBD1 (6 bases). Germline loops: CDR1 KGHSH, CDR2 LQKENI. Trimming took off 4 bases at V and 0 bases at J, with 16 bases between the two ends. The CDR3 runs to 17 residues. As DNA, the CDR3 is TGTGCCAGCTCACGGAACCCACAGGGTGCCTCTGGAAACACCATATATTTT. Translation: CASSRNPQGASGNTIYF.

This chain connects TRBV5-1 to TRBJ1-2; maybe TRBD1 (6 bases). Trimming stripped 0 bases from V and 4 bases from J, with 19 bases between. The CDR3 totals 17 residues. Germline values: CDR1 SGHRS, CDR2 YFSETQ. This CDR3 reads CASSLEAGVHPSYGYTF. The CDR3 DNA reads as TGCGCCAGCAGCTTGGAGGCAGGGGTCCACCCCAGCTATGGCTACACCTTC.

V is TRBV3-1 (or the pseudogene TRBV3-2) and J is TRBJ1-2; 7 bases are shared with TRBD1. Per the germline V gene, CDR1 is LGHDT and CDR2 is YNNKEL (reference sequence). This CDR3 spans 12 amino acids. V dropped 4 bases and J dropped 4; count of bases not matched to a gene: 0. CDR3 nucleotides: TGTGCCAGCAGCCGGACAGGCTATGGCTACACCTTC. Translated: CASSRTGYGYTF.

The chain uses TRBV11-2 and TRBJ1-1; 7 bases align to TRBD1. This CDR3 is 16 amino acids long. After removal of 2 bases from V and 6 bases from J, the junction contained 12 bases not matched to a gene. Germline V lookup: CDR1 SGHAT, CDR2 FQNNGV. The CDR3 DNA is TGTGCCAGCAGCTTAACACGGGGCAGGGGGGTAGCTGAAGCTTTCTTT. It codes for CASSLTRGRGVAEAFF.

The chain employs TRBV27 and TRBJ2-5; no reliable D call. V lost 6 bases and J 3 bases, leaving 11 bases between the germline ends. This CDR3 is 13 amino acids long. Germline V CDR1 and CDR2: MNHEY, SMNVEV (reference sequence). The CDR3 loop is CASSYSQKETQYF. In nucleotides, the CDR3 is TGTGCCAGCAGCTACTCTCAAAAAGAGACCCAGTACTTC.